The 9 T cell receptor beta chains below were found in one sample sequenced in a study of T cells after posttransplantation cyclophosphamide. The method was immunoSEQ multiplex PCR; TCRdb's version includes in-frame clones alone and lacks a portion of them. The sample contains roughly 40,000 clones, none occurring once; about 4.2% lies in the top ten. The specimen sequenced was PBMCs. Source of these receptors: a woman in her forties or fifties in good health and a related stem cell transplant donor.

This clone was seen at least ten times. This rearrangement joins TRBV19 to TRBJ1-1, with D uncertain. V shed 3 bases and J shed 4 bases, with 12 bases lying between them. Per germline, CDR1 LNHDA and CDR2 SQIVND (reference sequence). The length of the CDR3 is 14 residues. The CDR3 nucleotides are TGTGCCAGTAGTATGTGGGAGCTTAGCACTGAAGCTTTCTTT. Residues: CASSMWELSTEAFF.

Ten or more counts support this clone. The V and J genes are TRBV7-2 and TRBJ1-1; 10 bases line up with TRBD1. Germline V gene data show CDR1 as SGHTA and CDR2 as FQGNSA. The CDR3 totals 15 residues. Trimming removed 4 bases from V and 6 bases from J; junction bases left unmatched: 8. The CDR3 sequence is CASSSDRGRVAEAFF. The CDR3 nucleotides read TGTGCCAGCAGCTCCGACAGGGGGCGCGTAGCTGAAGCTTTCTTT.

This clone was picked up many times. The chain is built from TRBV19 and TRBJ1-6; D gene ambiguous. The CDR3 sequence is 12 residues long. The germline gives CDR1 LNHDA, CDR2 SQIVND (reference sequence). Deletions cut 3 bases from V and 7 bases from J, with 4 bases between. CDR3 nucleotide sequence: TGTGCCAGTAGTATCCGGAATTCACCCCTCCACTTT. Protein: CASSIRNSPLHF.

This clone has a count of ten or more. J is TRBJ2-2 and V is TRBV7-9; tentative D call: TRBD2 (6 bases). There are 14 residues in the CDR3. CDR1 is SEHNR and CDR2 is FQNEAQ in the germline V gene (reference sequence). With 3 bases removed from V and 5 bases from J, the gap between germline ends came to 10 bases. The CDR3 loop is CASSFGAGTGELFF. The CDR3 bases are TGTGCCAGCAGCTTTGGTGCGGGGACCGGGGAGCTGTTTTTT.

This clone was seen repeatedly, ten times or more. The rearrangement uses TRBV6-5 and TRBJ1-6; 9 bases align to TRBD1. J was trimmed by 8 bases and V by 4 bases; bases with no gene match: 6. The length of the CDR3 is 15 residues. Looked up from germline, CDR1 is MNHEY and CDR2 is SVGAGI. CDR3 DNA: TGTGCCAGCAGTTCCGGACAGGGGTTATATTCACCCCTCCACTTT. Translating it yields CASSSGQGLYSPLHF.

Many counts were recorded for this clone. The chain uses TRBV5-1 and TRBJ2-1; 7 bases are a match to TRBD2. The CDR3 is 13 amino acids. V shed 4 bases and J 9 bases; nucleotides not matched to a gene: 7. Germline V gives CDR1 SGHRS, CDR2 YFSETQ. CDR3 nucleotide sequence: TGCGCCAGCAGCCTCTCCGGGAGGAGTGAGCAGTTCTTC. It yields the protein CASSLSGRSEQFF.

This clone was counted many times. This chain joins TRBV2 and TRBJ1-5; 7 bases are shared with TRBD1. CDR3 length: 13 amino acids. V shed 3 bases, J shed 6 bases, and the junction held 2 bases outside the gene matches. Germline values: CDR1 SNHLY, CDR2 FYNNEI. The CDR3 sequence is CASSDDRVQPQHF. Here the CDR3 DNA reads TGTGCCAGCAGTGATGACAGGGTTCAGCCCCAGCATTTT.

This clone was seen many times. The chain is built from TRBV6-1 and TRBJ2-3; D might be TRBD2 (6 bases). Looked up from germline, CDR1 is MNHNS and CDR2 is SASEGT. The CDR3 runs 15 residues. Trimming shortened V by 7 bases and J by 1 base, and 15 bases separated the two germline ends. For the CDR3, the DNA is TGTGCCAGCACCACAGAGGGCGGGGGCACAGATACGCAGTATTTT. This encodes CASTTEGGGTDTQYF.

Many counts were recorded for this clone. The chain joins TRBV7-9 to TRBJ2-7; 8 positions agree with TRBD1. The CDR3 has 19 residues. The V and J ends lost 4 bases and 3 bases, in that order; junction bases with no gene match: 20. The germline CDR1 and CDR2 sequences are SEHNR and FQNEAQ (reference sequence). CDR3 amino acids: CASSSIKLKDRGRNYEQYF. DNA of the CDR3: TGTGCCAGCAGCTCCATTAAACTGAAAGACAGGGGTAGGAACTACGAGCAGTACTTC.